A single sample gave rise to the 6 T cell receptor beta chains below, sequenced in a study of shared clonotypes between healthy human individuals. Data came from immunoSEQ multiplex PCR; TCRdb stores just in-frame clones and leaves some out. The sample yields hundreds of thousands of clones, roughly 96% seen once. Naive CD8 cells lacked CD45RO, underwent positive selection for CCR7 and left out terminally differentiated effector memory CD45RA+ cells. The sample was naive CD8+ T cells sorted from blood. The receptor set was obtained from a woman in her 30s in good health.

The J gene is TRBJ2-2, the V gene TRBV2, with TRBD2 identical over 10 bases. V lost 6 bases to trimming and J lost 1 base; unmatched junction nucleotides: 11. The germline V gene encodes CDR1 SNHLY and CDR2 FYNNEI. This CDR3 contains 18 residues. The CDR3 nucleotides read TGTGCCAGCAGCCTACTAGCGGGGCCCACCCAGAACACCGGGGAGCTGTTTTTT. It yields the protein CASSLLAGPTQNTGELFF.

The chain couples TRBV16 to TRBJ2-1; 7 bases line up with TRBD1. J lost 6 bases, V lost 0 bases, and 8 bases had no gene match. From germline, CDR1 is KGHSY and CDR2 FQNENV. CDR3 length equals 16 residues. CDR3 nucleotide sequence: TGTGCCAGCAGCCAATCGGGACAGCTTAGGGGCAATGAGCAGTTCTTC. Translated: CASSQSGQLRGNEQFF.

CDR3 DNA sequence: TGTGCCAGCAGCGGCGGGGAGGACTACGAGCAGTACTTC. Translation gives CASSGGEDYEQYF. The gene calls are TRBV9 and TRBJ2-7; the D gene is possibly TRBD2 (6 bases). CDR3 length equals 13 residues. V was clipped by 3 bases and J by 3 bases, with 10 bases between them. Germline CDR1 SGDLS, CDR2 YYNGEE.

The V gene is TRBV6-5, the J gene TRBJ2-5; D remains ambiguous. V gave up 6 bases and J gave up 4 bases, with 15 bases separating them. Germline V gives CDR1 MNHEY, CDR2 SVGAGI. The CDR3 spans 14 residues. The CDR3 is CASSPSGESETQYF. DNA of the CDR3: TGTGCCAGCAGCCCTTCGGGCGAGTCAGAGACCCAGTACTTC.

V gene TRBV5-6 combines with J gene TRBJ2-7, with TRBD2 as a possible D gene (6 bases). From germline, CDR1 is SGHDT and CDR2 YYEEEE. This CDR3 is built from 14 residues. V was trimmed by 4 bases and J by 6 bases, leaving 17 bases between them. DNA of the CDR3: TGTGCCAGCAGCGGGACTTCGTCTCTCAGCGAGCAGTACTTC. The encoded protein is CASSGTSSLSEQYF. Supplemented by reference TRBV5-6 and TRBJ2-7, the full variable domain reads DAGVTQSPTHLIKTRGQQVTLRCSPKSGHDTVSWYQQALGQGPQFIFQYYEEEERQRGNFPDRFSGHQFPNYSSELNVNALLLGDSALYLCASSGTSSLSEQYFGPGTRLTVT.

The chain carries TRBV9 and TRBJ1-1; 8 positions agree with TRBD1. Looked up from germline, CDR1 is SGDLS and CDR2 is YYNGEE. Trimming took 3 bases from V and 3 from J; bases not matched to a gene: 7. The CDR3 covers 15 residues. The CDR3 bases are TGTGCCAGCAGCGGACCGACAGGGGCTGACACTGAAGCTTTCTTT. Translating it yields CASSGPTGADTEAFF.